The T cell receptor beta chain under discussion was sequenced for a study of PD-L1 blockade in urothelial cancer. About the study: Patients began atezolizumab, 1,200 mg intravenously every 3 weeks, at some point between 2012 and 2014.

Patients were living with locally advanced or metastatic urothelial carcinoma. Assay used: immunoSEQ multiplex PCR; TCRdb lists only in-frame clones, some missing. The sample consists of about 91,000 clones, 90% to 95% of them appearing once. The V end lost 3 bases, the J end lost 3 bases, and 9 bases lay between the germline ends. This CDR3 has 13 residues. Looked up from germline, CDR1 is SGDLS and CDR2 is YYNGEE. The input for sequencing was PBMCs, taken around atezolizumab (anti-PD-L1) treatment. This rearrangement joins TRBV9 to TRBJ1-2; D uncertain. The receptor comes from a man aged 55-75 years with urothelial cancer. This CDR3 is CASSGTQYYGYTF. DNA for the CDR3: TGTGCCAGCAGCGGTACCCAGTACTATGGCTACACCTTC.